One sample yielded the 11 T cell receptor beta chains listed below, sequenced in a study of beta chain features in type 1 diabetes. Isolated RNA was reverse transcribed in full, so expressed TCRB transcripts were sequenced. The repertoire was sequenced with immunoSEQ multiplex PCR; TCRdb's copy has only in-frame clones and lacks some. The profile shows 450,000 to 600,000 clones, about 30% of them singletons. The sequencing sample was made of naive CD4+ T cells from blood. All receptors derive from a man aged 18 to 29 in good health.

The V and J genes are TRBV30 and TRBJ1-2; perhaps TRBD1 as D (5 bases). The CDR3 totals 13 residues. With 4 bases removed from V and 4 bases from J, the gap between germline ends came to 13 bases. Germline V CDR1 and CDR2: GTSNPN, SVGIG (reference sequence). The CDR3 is CAWTQQALYGYTF. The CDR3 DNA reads TGTGCCTGGACCCAACAGGCTCTCTATGGCTACACCTTC.

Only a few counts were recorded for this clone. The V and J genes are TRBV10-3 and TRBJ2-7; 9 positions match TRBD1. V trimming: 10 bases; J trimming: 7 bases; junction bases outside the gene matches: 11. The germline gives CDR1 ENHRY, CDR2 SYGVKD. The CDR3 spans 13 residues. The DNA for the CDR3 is TGTGCCACCTTTCCGGGACAGGGACATGAGCAGTACTTC. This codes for CATFPGQGHEQYF.

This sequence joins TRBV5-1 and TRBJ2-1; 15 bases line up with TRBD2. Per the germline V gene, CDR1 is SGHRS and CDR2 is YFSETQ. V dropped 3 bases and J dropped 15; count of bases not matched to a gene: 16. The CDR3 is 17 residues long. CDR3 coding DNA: TGCGCCAGCAGCTCGGGACTAGCGGGAGGTCCAGTGGGGCGGCGGTTCTTC. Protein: CASSSGLAGGPVGRRFF.

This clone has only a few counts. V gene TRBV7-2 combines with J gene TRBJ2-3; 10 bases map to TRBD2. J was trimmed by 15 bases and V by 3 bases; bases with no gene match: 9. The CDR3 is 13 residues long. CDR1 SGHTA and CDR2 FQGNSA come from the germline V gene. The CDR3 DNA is TGTGCCAGCAGCTTGTTTGCGGCTAGCGGGAGATATTTT. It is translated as CASSLFAASGRYF.

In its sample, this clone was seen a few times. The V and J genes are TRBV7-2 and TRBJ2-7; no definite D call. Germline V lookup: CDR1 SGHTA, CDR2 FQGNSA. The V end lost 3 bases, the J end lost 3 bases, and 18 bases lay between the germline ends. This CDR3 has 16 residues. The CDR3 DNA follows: TGTGCCAGCAGCTTCTTAGTGATCGGCAGACTCTACGAGCAGTACTTC. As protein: CASSFLVIGRLYEQYF.

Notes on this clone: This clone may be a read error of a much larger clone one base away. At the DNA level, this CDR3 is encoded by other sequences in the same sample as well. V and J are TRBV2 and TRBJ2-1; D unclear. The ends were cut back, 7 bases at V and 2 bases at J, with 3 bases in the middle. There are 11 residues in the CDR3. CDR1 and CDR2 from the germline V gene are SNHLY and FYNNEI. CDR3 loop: CASTPYNEQFF. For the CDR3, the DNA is TGTGCCAGCACCCCCTACAATGAGCAGTTCTTC.

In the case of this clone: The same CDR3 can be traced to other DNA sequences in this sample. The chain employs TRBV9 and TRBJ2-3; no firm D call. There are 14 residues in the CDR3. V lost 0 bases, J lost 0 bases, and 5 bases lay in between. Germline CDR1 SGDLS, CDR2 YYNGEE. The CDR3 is CASSVGRSTDTQYF. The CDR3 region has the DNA TGTGCCAGCAGCGTAGGCAGGAGCACAGATACGCAGTATTTT. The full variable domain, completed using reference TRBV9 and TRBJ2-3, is DSGVTQTPKHLITATGQRVTLRCSPRSGDLSVYWYQQSLDQGLQFLIQYYNGEERAKGNILERFSAQQFPDLHSELNLSSLELGDSALYFCASSVGRSTDTQYFGPGTRLTVL.

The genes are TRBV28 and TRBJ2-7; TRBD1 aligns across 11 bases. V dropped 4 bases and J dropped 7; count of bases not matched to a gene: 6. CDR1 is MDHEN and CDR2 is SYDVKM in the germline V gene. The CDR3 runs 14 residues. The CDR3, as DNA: TGTGCCAGCAGTTCCCTGGACAGGGGGCGTGAGCAGTACTTC. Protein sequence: CASSSLDRGREQYF. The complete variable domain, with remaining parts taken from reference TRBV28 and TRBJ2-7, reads DVKVTQSSRYLVKRTGEKVFLECVQDMDHENMFWYRQDPGLGLRLIYFSYDVKMKEKGDIPEGYSVSREKKERFSLILESASTNQTSMYLCASSSLDRGREQYFGPGTRLTVT.

CDR3 nucleotide sequence: TGTGCCACCAGCAACCGAGCGGCTGGGGCCAACGTCCTGACTTTC. Amino acids: CATSNRAAGANVLTF. The chain links TRBV15 to TRBJ2-6, with D maybe TRBD2 (5 bases). From germline, CDR1 is LNHNV and CDR2 YYDKDF (reference sequence). V lost 4 bases, J lost 2 bases, and 9 bases lay in between. This CDR3 is 15 amino acids long.

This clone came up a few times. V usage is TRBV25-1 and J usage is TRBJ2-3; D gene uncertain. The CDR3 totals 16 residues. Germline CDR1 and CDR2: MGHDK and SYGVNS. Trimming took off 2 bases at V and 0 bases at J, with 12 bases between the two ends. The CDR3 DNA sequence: TGTGCCAGCAGTGAACCTCAGTGGGCTAGCACAGATACGCAGTATTTT. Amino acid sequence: CASSEPQWASTDTQYF. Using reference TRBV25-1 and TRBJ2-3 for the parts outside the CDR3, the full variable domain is EADIYQTPRYLVIGTGKKITLECSQTMGHDKMYWYQQDPGMELHLIHYSYGVNSTEKGDLSSESTVSRIRTEHFPLTLESARPSHTSQYLCASSEPQWASTDTQYFGPGTRLTVL.

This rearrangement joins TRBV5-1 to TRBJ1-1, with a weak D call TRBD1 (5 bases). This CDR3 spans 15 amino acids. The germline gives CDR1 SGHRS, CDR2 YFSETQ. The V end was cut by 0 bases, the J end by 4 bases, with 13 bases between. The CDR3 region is CASSLDAGIRTEAFF. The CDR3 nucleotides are TGCGCCAGCAGCTTGGATGCAGGGATTCGCACTGAAGCTTTCTTT.